Shown below are 29 T cell receptor beta chains from a single sample sequenced in a study of vaccination effects on CD4 cells after COVID-19. Their antigens are not known. The protocol was immunoSEQ multiplex PCR, while the TCRdb copy is restricted to in-frame clones and leaves out a portion. The sample yields 45,000 to 55,000 clones, about 74% seen once. After roughly 9 days in culture, the CD4+ T cells were isolated. From March to December 2020, the person had a SARS-CoV-2 infection that was confirmed by PCR. Participants were given two doses of BNT162b2 or mRNA-1273 vaccine. Sequenced material: CD4+ T cells from PBMCs cultured without peptide, taken after COVID-19 vaccination. These receptors originate from a human donor who had a prior SARS-CoV-2 infection.

CDR3 nucleotides: TGTGCCAGCAGCCAGATTGGACTAGCGGGAGAAGATACGCAGTATTTT. Translation gives CASSQIGLAGEDTQYF. The chain combines TRBV4-2 with TRBJ2-3, with 13 bases matching TRBD2. Germline-derived CDR1 and CDR2 are LGHNA and YNFKEQ. The ends lost 3 bases at V and 5 bases at J; junction bases unmatched: 5. The CDR3 is made up of 16 amino acids.

This clone was counted a few times. This rearrangement joins TRBV3-1 (or the pseudogene TRBV3-2) to TRBJ1-5; D is perhaps TRBD1 (5 bases). This CDR3 has 15 residues. Trimming left V 0 bases short and J 7 bases short, with 13 bases between. In germline, CDR1 is LGHDT, CDR2 YNNKEL (reference sequence). CDR3 sequence reads: CASSQDVRGRQPQHF. The DNA for the CDR3 is TGTGCCAGCAGCCAAGATGTAAGGGGACGACAGCCCCAGCATTTT.

This clone was detected only a few times. The chain employs TRBV7-9 and TRBJ1-1; 11 nucleotides align to TRBD1. Looked up from germline, CDR1 is SEHNR and CDR2 is FQNEAQ (reference sequence). The trim removed 5 bases at V and 2 bases at J, leaving 1 base unmatched. The CDR3 covers 14 residues. The CDR3 protein is CASSRTGGNTEAFF. DNA of the CDR3: TGTGCCAGCAGCCGGACAGGGGGCAACACTGAAGCTTTCTTT.

The chain recombines TRBV6-2 or TRBV6-3 with TRBJ1-5; possible D gene TRBD1, 5 bases. The CDR3 is made up of 13 amino acids. The germline V gene has CDR1 MNHEY and CDR2 SVGEGT. Deletions cut 4 bases from V and 7 bases from J, with 11 bases between. CDR3 in amino acids: CASSLDRAQPQHF. Written as DNA, the CDR3 is TGTGCCAGCAGTTTAGACAGAGCCCAGCCCCAGCATTTT.

The chain is built from TRBV4-1 and TRBJ2-2, with D unresolved. The CDR3 contains 18 residues. Per the germline V gene, CDR1 is MGHRA and CDR2 is YSYEKL. V lost 0 bases and J lost 4, with 18 bases in between. The CDR3, as DNA: TGCGCCAGCAGCCAAGAGGTCCCAGTATTGCAGGTCACCGGGGAGCTGTTTTTT. Amino acids: CASSQEVPVLQVTGELFF.

The chain links TRBV11-3 to TRBJ2-5; no reliable D call. The germline gives CDR1 SGHNT, CDR2 YENEEA. The germline V and J ends were trimmed by 1 base and 1 base, with 4 bases remaining between them. This CDR3 is built from 13 residues. CDR3 in DNA: TGTGCCAGCAGCTTAGGCCCCCAAGAGACCCAGTACTTC. Amino acid sequence: CASSLGPQETQYF.

The rearrangement joins TRBV3-1 (or the pseudogene TRBV3-2) to TRBJ1-2; 7 bases align to TRBD1. In germline, CDR1 is LGHDT, CDR2 YNNKEL (reference sequence). The CDR3 totals 13 residues. V was clipped by 5 bases and J by 2 bases; unmatched bases: 2. CDR3 residues: CASSSGQNYGYTF. CDR3 nucleotide sequence: TGTGCCAGCAGCTCGGGACAGAACTATGGCTACACCTTC.

V usage is TRBV7-3 and J usage is TRBJ2-3, with D possibly being TRBD2 (6 bases). The V gene's germline CDR1 is SGHTA and CDR2 FQGTGA. CDR3 length equals 14 residues. Trimming stripped 7 bases from V and 2 bases from J, with 13 bases between. This chain's CDR3 is CASTRDSPTDTQYF. The CDR3 DNA follows: TGTGCCAGCACCCGGGACTCCCCCACAGATACGCAGTATTTT.

J is TRBJ2-7 and V is TRBV11-1, with D maybe TRBD1 (6 bases). The germline V gene encodes CDR1 SGHAT and CDR2 FQDESV (reference sequence). Trimming took 0 bases from V and 3 from J, leaving 12 bases between them. The CDR3 has 15 residues. The CDR3 nucleotides are TGTGCCAGCAGCTTAGCACCCACAGGGATCTACGAGCAGTACTTC. Its protein product is CASSLAPTGIYEQYF.

The rearrangement uses TRBV7-8 and TRBJ2-2; tentative D call: TRBD2 (6 bases). The CDR3 length is 15 residues. V was pared by 3 bases and J by 2 bases, with 10 bases between. In germline, CDR1 is SGHVS, CDR2 FQNEAQ. The CDR3 DNA sequence: TGTGCCAGCAGCTTGAGGAGGGTAAACACCGGGGAGCTGTTTTTT. Translated, it gives CASSLRRVNTGELFF.

This chain links TRBV5-1 with TRBJ2-3; TRBD2 agrees at 10 bases. The CDR3 spans 14 residues. From germline, CDR1 is SGHRS and CDR2 YFSETQ. The V segment lost 0 bases and the J segment 6 bases; nucleotides outside the gene matches: 1. CDR3 amino acids: CASSLASGGDTQYF. The CDR3 DNA is TGCGCCAGCAGCTTGGCTAGCGGGGGTGATACGCAGTATTTT.

This clone appeared once. The rearrangement uses TRBV2 and TRBJ2-3; possible D gene TRBD2, 6 bases. V lost 4 bases to trimming and J lost 1 base, with 12 bases between them. The germline V gene encodes CDR1 SNHLY and CDR2 FYNNEI. The length of the CDR3 is 15 residues. CDR3 in DNA: TGTGCCAGCAGTGGGGACTGGAGGGGCACAGATACGCAGTATTTT. As protein: CASSGDWRGTDTQYF. The variable domain in full, with the rest retrieved from reference TRBV2 and TRBJ2-3, is EPEVTQTPSHQVTQMGQEVILRCVPISNHLYFYWYRQILGQKVEFLVSFYNNEISEKSEIFDDQFSVERPDGSNFTLKIRSTKLEDSAMYFCASSGDWRGTDTQYFGPGTRLTVL.

This clone was detected a few times. The chain links TRBV30 to TRBJ1-2; D may be TRBD1 (6 bases). Trimming removed 3 bases at V and 2 bases at J, with 10 bases between. CDR3 length: 13 amino acids. Germline assignment: CDR1 GTSNPN and CDR2 SVGIG (reference sequence). CDR3 sequence: CAWSLDRNYGYTF. The CDR3 nucleotides are TGTGCCTGGAGCCTCGACAGGAACTATGGCTACACCTTC.

The chain's CDR3 is CSVAGQRNKETQYF. The CDR3 coding sequence is TGCAGCGTTGCAGGTCAGCGGAATAAAGAGACCCAGTACTTC. The rearrangement uses TRBV29-1 and TRBJ2-5; D is perhaps TRBD2 (5 bases). Germline assignment: CDR1 SQVTM and CDR2 ANQGSEA. V was shortened by 4 bases and J by 3 bases, with 15 bases between the two germline ends. The length of the CDR3 is 14 residues.

This clone was counted between two and nine times. This chain uses TRBV30 with TRBJ1-6, with TRBD1 as a possible D gene (6 bases). Germline CDR1 reads GTSNPN; CDR2 reads SVGIG (reference sequence). This CDR3 contains 14 residues. V gave up 4 bases and J gave up 6 bases, with 13 bases separating them. CDR3 in DNA: TGTGCCTGGAACAGGGAGTTAACTAATTCACCCCTCCACTTT. Its translation is CAWNRELTNSPLHF.

V is TRBV7-9 and J is TRBJ2-2; D remains ambiguous. Looked up from germline, CDR1 is SEHNR and CDR2 is FQNEAQ (reference sequence). Trimming removed 0 bases from V and 4 bases from J, with 12 bases in between. CDR3 length: 16 amino acids. In DNA form, the CDR3 reads TGTGCCAGCAGCTTAGCTTACGGCGGCTCCACCGGGGAGCTGTTTTTT. Translated: CASSLAYGGSTGELFF.

This clone was detected a few times. The chain is built from TRBV6-5 and TRBJ2-7; TRBD1 aligns across 7 bases. The CDR3 is 13 amino acids. Unmatched junction bases numbered 7, after V lost 5 bases and J lost 6 bases. Per germline, CDR1 MNHEY and CDR2 SVGAGI. The CDR3 DNA reads as TGTGCCAGCAGTCCGACAGGGCGGAGCGAGCAGTACTTC. It encodes CASSPTGRSEQYF.

The chain has TRBV28 and TRBJ2-3; D ambiguous. This CDR3 contains 13 residues. Trimming stripped 1 base from V and 6 bases from J, with 8 bases between. In germline, CDR1 is MDHEN, CDR2 SYDVKM. The DNA for the CDR3 is TGTGCCAGCAGTTTATTATTACGGGATACGCAGTATTTT. This gives the protein CASSLLLRDTQYF.

This clone occurred once. V gene TRBV19 combines with J gene TRBJ1-5; D remains ambiguous. The CDR3 length is 12 residues. Trimming shortened V by 4 bases and J by 0 bases, and 1 base separated the two germline ends. Germline CDR1 is LNHDA and CDR2 is SQIVND (reference sequence). This chain's CDR3 is CASSNSNQPQHF. The CDR3 DNA follows: TGTGCCAGTAGTAATAGCAATCAGCCCCAGCATTTT.

The V call is TRBV7-2, the J call TRBJ1-4, with unresolved D. CDR1 and CDR2 (germline): SGHTA, FQGNSA. The CDR3 has 14 residues. V lost 2 bases and J 8 bases, leaving 12 bases between the germline ends. The CDR3 DNA sequence: TGTGCCAGCAGCTTACTGGGGTGGGAAGAAAAACTGTTTTTT. It translates to CASSLLGWEEKLFF.

The chain employs TRBV5-6 and TRBJ1-2; D is unresolved. The V and J ends lost 5 bases and 4 bases respectively, with 15 bases between them. Germline-derived CDR1 and CDR2 are SGHDT and YYEEEE. The CDR3 consists of 14 residues. The CDR3 is CASSLEGISYGYTF. The CDR3 DNA reads as TGTGCCAGCAGTCTAGAAGGGATTAGCTATGGCTACACCTTC.

In its sample, this clone was seen once. The chain joins TRBV19 to TRBJ1-1; D is perhaps TRBD1 (5 bases). Between the trimmed V and J ends, which lost 6 bases and 4 bases, there was a span of 12 bases. This CDR3 spans 13 amino acids. The germline CDR1 and CDR2 sequences are LNHDA and SQIVND (reference sequence). The CDR3 is CASRGREVTEAFF. The CDR3 DNA reads as TGTGCCAGTAGAGGCAGGGAGGTCACTGAAGCTTTCTTT.

This clone was recorded once. The chain recombines TRBV18 with TRBJ2-7; maybe TRBD1 (5 bases). V lost 2 bases and J lost 0, with 11 bases in between. Germline loops: CDR1 KGHSH, CDR2 LQKENI. The CDR3 runs 15 residues. CDR3 loop: CASSPSRVSSYEQYF. The CDR3 region has the DNA TGTGCCAGCTCACCATCCAGGGTGAGCTCCTACGAGCAGTACTTC.

This clone turned up a few times. V usage is TRBV10-2 and J usage is TRBJ2-7; D uncertain. Germline V CDR1 and CDR2: WSHSY, SAAADI. V lost 2 bases and J 5 bases, leaving 19 bases between the germline ends. The length of the CDR3 is 16 residues. The CDR3 sequence is CASSEPRISYLNEQYF. The CDR3 region has the DNA TGCGCCAGCAGTGAGCCTCGAATATCCTACCTCAACGAGCAGTACTTC.

J is TRBJ2-5 and V is TRBV11-1, with D maybe TRBD2 (5 bases). Per the germline V gene, CDR1 is SGHAT and CDR2 is FQDESV (reference sequence). CDR3 length equals 13 residues. The V gene lost 5 bases and the J gene lost 2 bases, with 9 bases spanning the gap. The CDR3 DNA follows: TGTGCCAGCAGCGTGGACTTTCAAGAGACCCAGTACTTC. As protein: CASSVDFQETQYF. Drawing the rest from reference TRBV11-1 and TRBJ2-5, the complete variable domain is EAEVAQSPRYKITEKSQAVAFWCDPISGHATLYWYRQILGQGPELLVQFQDESVVDDSQLPKDRFSAERLKGVDSTLKIQPAELGDSAMYLCASSVDFQETQYFGPGTRLLVL.

The chain has TRBV5-1 and TRBJ2-5; TRBD1 agrees at 7 bases. Germline loops: CDR1 SGHRS, CDR2 YFSETQ. The trim removed 0 bases at V and 3 bases at J, leaving 5 bases unmatched. This CDR3 region has 15 residues. CDR3 region: CASSLAGQQEETQYF. CDR3 bases: TGCGCCAGCAGCTTGGCGGGACAGCAAGAAGAGACCCAGTACTTC.

A single count supports this clone. The chain joins TRBV5-1 to TRBJ1-1; D is possibly TRBD1 (5 bases). This CDR3 region has 15 residues. Germline-derived CDR1 and CDR2 are SGHRS and YFSETQ. V lost 0 bases, J lost 4 bases, and 13 bases lay in between. CDR3 residues: CASSLGTGTGTEAFF. Here the CDR3 DNA reads TGCGCCAGCAGCTTGGGAACAGGAACTGGCACTGAAGCTTTCTTT.

V gene TRBV6-6 combines with J gene TRBJ2-3, with unresolved D. The CDR3 covers 15 residues. V lost 4 bases to trimming and J lost 2 bases, with 13 bases between them. Looked up from germline, CDR1 is MNHNY and CDR2 is SVGAGI (reference sequence). This CDR3 reads CASSSSRAFTDTQYF. The CDR3 DNA follows: TGTGCCAGCAGTTCTTCTCGGGCCTTCACAGATACGCAGTATTTT.

This clone was found a few times. This chain joins TRBV7-3 and TRBJ2-1; 8 bases match TRBD2. V lost 5 bases, J lost 5 bases, and 11 bases stayed unmatched. This CDR3 region has 16 residues. Germline values: CDR1 SGHTA, CDR2 FQGTGA. In DNA form, the CDR3 reads TGTGCCAGCAGCCCCCTTGGAGCGGGGGCTAACAATGAGCAGTTCTTC. The encoded protein is CASSPLGAGANNEQFF.